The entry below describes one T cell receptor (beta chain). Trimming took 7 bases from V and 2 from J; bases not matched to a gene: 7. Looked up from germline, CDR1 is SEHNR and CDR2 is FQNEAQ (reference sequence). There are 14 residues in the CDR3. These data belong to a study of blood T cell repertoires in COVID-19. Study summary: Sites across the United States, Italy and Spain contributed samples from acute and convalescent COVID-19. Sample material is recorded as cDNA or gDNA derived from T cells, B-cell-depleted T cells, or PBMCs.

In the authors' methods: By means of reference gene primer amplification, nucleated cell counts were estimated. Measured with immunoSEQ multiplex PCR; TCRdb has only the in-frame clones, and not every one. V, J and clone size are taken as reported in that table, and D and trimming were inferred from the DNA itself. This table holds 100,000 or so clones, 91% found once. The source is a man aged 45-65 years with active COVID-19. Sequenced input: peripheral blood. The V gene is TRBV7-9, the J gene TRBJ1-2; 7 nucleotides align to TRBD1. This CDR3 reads CASTNPGQNYGYTF. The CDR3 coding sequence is TGTGCCAGCACCAATCCGGGACAGAACTATGGCTACACCTTC.